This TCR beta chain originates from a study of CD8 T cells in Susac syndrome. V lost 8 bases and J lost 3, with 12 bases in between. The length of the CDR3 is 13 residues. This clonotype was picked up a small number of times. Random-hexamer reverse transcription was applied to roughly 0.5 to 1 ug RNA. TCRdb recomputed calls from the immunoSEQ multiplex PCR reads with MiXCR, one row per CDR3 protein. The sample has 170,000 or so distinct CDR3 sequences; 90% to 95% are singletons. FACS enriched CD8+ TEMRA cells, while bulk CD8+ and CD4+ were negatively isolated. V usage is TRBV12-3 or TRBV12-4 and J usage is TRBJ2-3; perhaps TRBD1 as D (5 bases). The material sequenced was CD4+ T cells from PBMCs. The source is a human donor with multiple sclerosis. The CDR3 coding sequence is TGTGCCAGCGGGGCATCAGGGACAGATACGCAGTATTTT. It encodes CASGASGTDTQYF.